The subject of this entry is one TCR beta chain. There are 14 residues in the CDR3. The germline V gene has CDR1 SGHDN and CDR2 FVKESK. The trim removed 4 bases at V and 5 bases at J, leaving 7 bases unmatched. The source of the sample is a study of technical replicates of blood from several donors. TCRdb's copy holds only in-frame clones and misses some; the assay was immunoSEQ multiplex PCR. The sample contains roughly 79,000 clones, almost 96% of which appear only once. The chain couples TRBV14 to TRBJ2-5, with TRBD1 matching over 7 bases. Material for sequencing was T cells isolated from PBMCs. This TCR was recovered from a human donor in good health. CDR3 protein: CASSPTRRGETQYF. The CDR3 DNA follows: TGTGCCAGCAGCCCAACCCGCAGGGGGGAGACCCAGTACTTC.